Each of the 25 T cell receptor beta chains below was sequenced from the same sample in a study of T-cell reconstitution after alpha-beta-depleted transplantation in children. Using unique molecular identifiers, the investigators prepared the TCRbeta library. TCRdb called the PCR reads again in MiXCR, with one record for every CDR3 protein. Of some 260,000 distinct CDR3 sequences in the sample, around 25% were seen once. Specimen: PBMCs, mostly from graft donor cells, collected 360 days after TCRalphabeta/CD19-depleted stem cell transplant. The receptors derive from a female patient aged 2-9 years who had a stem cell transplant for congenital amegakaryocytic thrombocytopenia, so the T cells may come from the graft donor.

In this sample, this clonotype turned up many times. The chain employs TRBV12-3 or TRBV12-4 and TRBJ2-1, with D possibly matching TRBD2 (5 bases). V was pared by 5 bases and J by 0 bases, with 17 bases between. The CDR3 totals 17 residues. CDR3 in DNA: TGTGCCAGCAGTAAGTCGGAGCGGAAGAGCTCCTACAATGAGCAGTTCTTC. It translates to CASSKSERKSSYNEQFF.

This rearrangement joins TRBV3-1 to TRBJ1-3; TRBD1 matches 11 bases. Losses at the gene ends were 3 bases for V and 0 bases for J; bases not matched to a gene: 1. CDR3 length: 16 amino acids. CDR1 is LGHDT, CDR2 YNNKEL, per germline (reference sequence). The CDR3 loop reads CASSQGTGGSGNTIYF. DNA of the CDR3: TGTGCCAGCAGCCAGGGGACAGGGGGCTCTGGAAACACCATATATTTT.

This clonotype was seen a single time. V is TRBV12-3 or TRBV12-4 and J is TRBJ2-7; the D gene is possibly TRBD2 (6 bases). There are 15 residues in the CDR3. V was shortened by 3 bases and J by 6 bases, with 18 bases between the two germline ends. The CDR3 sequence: CASSFWDFGMGEQYF. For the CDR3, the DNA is TGTGCCAGCAGTTTTTGGGACTTCGGGATGGGCGAGCAGTACTTC.

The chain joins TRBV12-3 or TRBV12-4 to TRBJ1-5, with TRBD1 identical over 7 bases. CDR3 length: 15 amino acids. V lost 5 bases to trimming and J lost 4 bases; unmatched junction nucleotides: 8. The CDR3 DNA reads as TGTGCCAGCAGTAGAGCAGGGGGACTTAATCAGCCCCAGCATTTT. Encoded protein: CASSRAGGLNQPQHF.

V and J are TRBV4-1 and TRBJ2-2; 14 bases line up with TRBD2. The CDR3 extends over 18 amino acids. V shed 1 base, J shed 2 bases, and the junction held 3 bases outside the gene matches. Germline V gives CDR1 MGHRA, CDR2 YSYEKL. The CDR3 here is CASSQGLAGGVNTGELFF. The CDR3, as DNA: TGCGCCAGCAGCCAAGGACTAGCGGGAGGGGTCAACACCGGGGAGCTGTTTTTT.

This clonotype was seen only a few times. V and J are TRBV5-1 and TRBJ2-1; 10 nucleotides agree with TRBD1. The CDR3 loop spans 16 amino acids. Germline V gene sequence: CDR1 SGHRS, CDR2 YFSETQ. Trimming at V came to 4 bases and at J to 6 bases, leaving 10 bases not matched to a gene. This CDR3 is CASSPIGTGEINEQFF. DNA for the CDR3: TGCGCCAGCAGCCCTATCGGGACAGGGGAAATCAATGAGCAGTTCTTC.

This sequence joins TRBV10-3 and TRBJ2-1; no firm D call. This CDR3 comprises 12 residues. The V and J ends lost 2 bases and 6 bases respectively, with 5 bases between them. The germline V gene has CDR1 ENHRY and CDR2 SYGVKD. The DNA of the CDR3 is TGTGCCATCAGTGAGGGGTCCAATGAGCAGTTCTTC. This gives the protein CAISEGSNEQFF.

The CDR3 coding sequence is TGTGCCAGCAGTTCCCCGGGACAGGTTGGGCAAGCTTTCTTT. Its translation is CASSSPGQVGQAFF. The V call is TRBV28, the J call TRBJ1-1; 8 nucleotides match TRBD1. Per germline, CDR1 MDHEN and CDR2 SYDVKM. V trimming: 4 bases; J trimming: 9 bases; junction bases outside the gene matches: 10. This CDR3 contains 14 residues. Drawing the rest from reference TRBV28 and TRBJ1-1, the complete variable domain is DVKVTQSSRYLVKRTGEKVFLECVQDMDHENMFWYRQDPGLGLRLIYFSYDVKMKEKGDIPEGYSVSREKKERFSLILESASTNQTSMYLCASSSPGQVGQAFFGQGTRLTVV.

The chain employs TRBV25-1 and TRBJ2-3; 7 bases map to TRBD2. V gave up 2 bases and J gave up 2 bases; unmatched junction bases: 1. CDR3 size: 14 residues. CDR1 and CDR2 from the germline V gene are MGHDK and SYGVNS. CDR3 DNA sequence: TGTGCCAGCAGTGAAGCGGGAGCCACAGATACGCAGTATTTT. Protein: CASSEAGATDTQYF.

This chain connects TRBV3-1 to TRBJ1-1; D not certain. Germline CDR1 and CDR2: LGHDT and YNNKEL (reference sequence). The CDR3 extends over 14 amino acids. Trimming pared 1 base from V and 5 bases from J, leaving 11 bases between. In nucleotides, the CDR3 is TGTGCCAGCAGCCAAGGGTGGGGAAGGACTGAAGCTTTCTTT. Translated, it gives CASSQGWGRTEAFF.

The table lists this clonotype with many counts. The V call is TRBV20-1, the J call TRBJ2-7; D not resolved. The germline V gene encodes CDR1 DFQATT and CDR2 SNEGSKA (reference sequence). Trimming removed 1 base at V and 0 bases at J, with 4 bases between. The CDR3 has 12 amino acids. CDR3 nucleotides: TGCAGTGCTAGAGCGGACTCCTACGAGCAGTACTTC. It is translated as CSARADSYEQYF.

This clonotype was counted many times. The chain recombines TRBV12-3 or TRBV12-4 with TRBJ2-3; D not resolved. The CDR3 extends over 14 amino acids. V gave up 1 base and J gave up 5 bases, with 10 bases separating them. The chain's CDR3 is CASSLDKRKDTQYF. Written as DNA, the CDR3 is TGTGCCAGCAGTTTAGATAAGAGGAAAGATACGCAGTATTTT.

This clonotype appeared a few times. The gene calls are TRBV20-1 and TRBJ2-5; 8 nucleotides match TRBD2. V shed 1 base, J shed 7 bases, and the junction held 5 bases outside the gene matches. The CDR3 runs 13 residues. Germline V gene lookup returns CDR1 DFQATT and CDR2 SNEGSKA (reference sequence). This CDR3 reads CSARAGGAGTQYF. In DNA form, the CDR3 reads TGCAGTGCTAGAGCCGGGGGGGCCGGGACCCAGTACTTC.

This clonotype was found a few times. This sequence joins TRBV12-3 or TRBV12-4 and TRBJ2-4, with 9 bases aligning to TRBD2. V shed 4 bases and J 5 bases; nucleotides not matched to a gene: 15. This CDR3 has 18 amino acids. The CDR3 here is CASSSAGGVRGRQNIQYF. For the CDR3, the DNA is TGTGCCAGCAGTTCGGCGGGAGGGGTTCGGGGCAGACAAAACATTCAGTACTTC.

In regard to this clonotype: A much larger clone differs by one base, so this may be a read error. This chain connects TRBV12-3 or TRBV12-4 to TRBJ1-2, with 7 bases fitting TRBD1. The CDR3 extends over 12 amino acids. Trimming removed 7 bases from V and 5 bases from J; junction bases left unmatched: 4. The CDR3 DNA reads TGTGCCAGCACCGGGACAGAATATGGCTACACCTTC. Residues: CASTGTEYGYTF.

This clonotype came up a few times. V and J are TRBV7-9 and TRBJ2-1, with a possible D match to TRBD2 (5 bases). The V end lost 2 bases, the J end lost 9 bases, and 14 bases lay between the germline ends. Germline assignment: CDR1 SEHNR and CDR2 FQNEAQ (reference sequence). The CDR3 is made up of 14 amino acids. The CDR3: CASSLRGYTGEQFF. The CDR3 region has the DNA TGTGCCAGCAGCTTAAGAGGGTACACGGGTGAGCAGTTCTTC. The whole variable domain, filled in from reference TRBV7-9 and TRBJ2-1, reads DTGVSQNPRHKITKRGQNVTFRCDPISEHNRLYWYRQTLGQGPEFLTYFQNEAQLEKSRLLSDRFSAERPKGSFSTLEIQRTEQGDSAMYLCASSLRGYTGEQFFGPGTRLTVL.

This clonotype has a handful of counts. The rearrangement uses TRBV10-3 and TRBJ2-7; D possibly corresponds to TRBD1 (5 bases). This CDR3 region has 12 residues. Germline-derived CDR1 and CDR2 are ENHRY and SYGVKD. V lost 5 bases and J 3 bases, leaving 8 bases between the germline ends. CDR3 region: CAISPGNYEQYF. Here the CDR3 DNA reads TGTGCCATCAGTCCAGGGAACTACGAGCAGTACTTC.

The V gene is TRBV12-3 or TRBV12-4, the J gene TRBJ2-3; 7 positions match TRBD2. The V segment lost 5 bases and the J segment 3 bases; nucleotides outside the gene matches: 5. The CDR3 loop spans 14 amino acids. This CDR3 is CASSVTGGTDTQYF. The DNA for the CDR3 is TGTGCCAGCAGTGTAACGGGGGGTACAGATACGCAGTATTTT.

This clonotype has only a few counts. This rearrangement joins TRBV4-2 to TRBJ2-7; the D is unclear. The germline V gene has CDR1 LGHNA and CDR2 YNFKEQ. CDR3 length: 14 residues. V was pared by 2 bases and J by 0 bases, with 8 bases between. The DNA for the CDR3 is TGTGCCAGCAGCCAAACGGGCAGCTCCTACGAGCAGTACTTC. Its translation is CASSQTGSSYEQYF.

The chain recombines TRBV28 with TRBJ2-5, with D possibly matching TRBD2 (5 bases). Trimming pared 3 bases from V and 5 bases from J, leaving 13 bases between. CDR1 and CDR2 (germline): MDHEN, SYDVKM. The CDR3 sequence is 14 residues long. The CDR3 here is CASSFFGVRETQYF. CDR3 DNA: TGTGCCAGCAGTTTTTTCGGGGTCAGGGAGACCCAGTACTTC.

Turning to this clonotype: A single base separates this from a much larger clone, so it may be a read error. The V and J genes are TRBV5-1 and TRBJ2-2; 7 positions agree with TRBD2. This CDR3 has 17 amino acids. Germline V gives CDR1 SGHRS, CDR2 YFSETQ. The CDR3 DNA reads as TGCGCCAGCAGCTTGTTCCCTTCCAGCGGGAACACCGCGGAGCTGTTTTTT. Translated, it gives CASSLFPSSGNTAELFF.

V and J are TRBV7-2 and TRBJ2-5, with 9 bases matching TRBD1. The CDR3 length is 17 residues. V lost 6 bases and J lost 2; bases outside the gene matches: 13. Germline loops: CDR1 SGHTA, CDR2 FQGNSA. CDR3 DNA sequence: TGTGCCAGCAGTCCGACTACAGGGGGCACCGCTCAAGAGACCCAGTACTTC. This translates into CASSPTTGGTAQETQYF.

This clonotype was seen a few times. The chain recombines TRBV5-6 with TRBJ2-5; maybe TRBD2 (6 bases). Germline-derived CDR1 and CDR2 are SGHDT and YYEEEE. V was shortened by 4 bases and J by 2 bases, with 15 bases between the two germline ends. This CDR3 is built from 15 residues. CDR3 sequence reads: CASSGRTVRQETQYF. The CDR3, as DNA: TGTGCCAGCAGCGGGAGGACCGTGAGACAAGAGACCCAGTACTTC.

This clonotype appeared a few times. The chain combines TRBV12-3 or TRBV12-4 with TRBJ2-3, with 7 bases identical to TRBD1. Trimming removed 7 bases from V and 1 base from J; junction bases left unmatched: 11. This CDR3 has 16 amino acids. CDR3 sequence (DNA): TGTGCCAGCACCCACCTCCGGGACAGAGGCACAGATACGCAGTATTTT. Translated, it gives CASTHLRDRGTDTQYF.

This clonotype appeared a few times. The CDR3 here is CAISVSPSEGWRGARGNTGELFF. Here the CDR3 DNA reads TGTGCCATCAGTGTTAGCCCCAGTGAGGGGTGGCGTGGAGCGCGGGGGAACACCGGGGAGCTGTTTTTT. The chain joins TRBV10-3 to TRBJ2-2; TRBD2 might be the D (6 bases). Germline-derived CDR1 and CDR2 are ENHRY and SYGVKD. The CDR3 extends over 23 amino acids. Trimming removed 4 bases at V and 1 base at J, with 34 bases between.